These 16 T cell receptor beta chains originate from one sample sequenced in a study of T cell responses to AZD1222 COVID-19 vaccine. Produced via immunoSEQ multiplex PCR; TCRdb's table is partial and in-frame only. The table includes 65,000 to 85,000 clones, roughly 84% detected once. The sequencing used peripheral blood, collected on day 0 of AZD1222 vaccination. Source of these receptors: an adult in good health.

The CDR3 DNA is TGCAGCGTAGACAGGGGGCACACATCTGGCTACACCTTC. It encodes CSVDRGHTSGYTF. The V and J genes are TRBV29-1 and TRBJ1-2; 10 bases map to TRBD1. Germline V lookup: CDR1 SQVTM, CDR2 ANQGSEA. V was clipped by 6 bases and J by 7 bases; unmatched bases: 8. The CDR3 length is 13 residues.

The chain links TRBV19 to TRBJ2-7; 8 positions agree with TRBD1. CDR1 is LNHDA, CDR2 SQIVND, per germline (reference sequence). This CDR3 spans 14 amino acids. V lost 5 bases and J lost 3; bases outside the gene matches: 6. The CDR3 loop is CASSRDRSFYEQYF. In nucleotides, the CDR3 is TGTGCCAGTAGTCGGGACAGGTCGTTCTACGAGCAGTACTTC. Looking up the rest from reference TRBV19 and TRBJ2-7 gives the full variable domain: DGGITQSPKYLFRKEGQNVTLSCEQNLNHDAMYWYRQDPGQGLRLIYYSQIVNDFQKGDIAEGYSVSREKKESFPLTVTSAQKNPTAFYLCASSRDRSFYEQYFGPGTRLTVT.

The chain employs TRBV25-1 and TRBJ1-1, with D possibly matching TRBD1 (6 bases). Per germline, CDR1 MGHDK and CDR2 SYGVNS. The CDR3 is 12 residues long. Trimming took off 8 bases at V and 4 bases at J, with 11 bases between the two ends. CDR3 sequence reads: CASGRGPTEAFF. DNA for the CDR3: TGTGCCAGCGGCCGGGGGCCCACTGAAGCTTTCTTT.

Concerning this clone: At one end, the junction sequence differs from germline, possibly due to a read error. V is TRBV6-5 and J is TRBJ1-6, with D uncertain. Looked up from germline, CDR1 is MNHEY and CDR2 is SVGAGI. The CDR3 is 15 residues long. CDR3 protein: CASSDSRDRNSPLHF. CDR3 DNA: TGTGCCAGCAGTGACTCTCGCGACCGTAATTCACCCCTCCACTTT.

The chain is built from TRBV7-2 and TRBJ1-2; possibly TRBD1 for D (6 bases). The CDR3 is 15 residues long. The germline V gene encodes CDR1 SGHTA and CDR2 FQGNSA. Between the trimmed V and J ends, which lost 7 bases and 0 bases, there was a span of 15 bases. As DNA, the CDR3 is TGTGCCAGCACCCTTGACAGGACTCCTAACTATGGCTACACCTTC. Amino acid sequence: CASTLDRTPNYGYTF.

This chain connects TRBV21-1 to TRBJ2-1; the table's D call, TRBD1, was not checked against the DNA. TRBV21-1 is a pseudogene. The CDR3 contains 17 residues. The CDR3: CASSKVGIDRGMREQFF. The CDR3 nucleotides are TGTGCCAGCAGCAAAGTCGGTATTGACAGAGGTATGCGGGAGCAGTTCTTC.

The chain employs TRBV5-8 and TRBJ2-1; D is unclear. The CDR3 has 16 residues. V was cut by 4 bases and J by 0 bases, with 14 bases left in between. Looked up from germline, CDR1 is SGHTS and CDR2 is YDEGEE. CDR3 DNA: TGTGCCAGCAGCCACATGTATACCCACTCCTACAATGAGCAGTTCTTC. Protein: CASSHMYTHSYNEQFF.

The chain links TRBV27 to TRBJ1-1; maybe TRBD1 (5 bases). Trimming shortened V by 3 bases and J by 1 base, and 9 bases separated the two germline ends. The CDR3 sequence is 14 residues long. Germline CDR1 MNHEY, CDR2 SMNVEV (reference sequence). DNA of the CDR3: TGTGCCAGCAGTTTCAGGGAGGGGAACACTGAAGCTTTCTTT. This encodes CASSFREGNTEAFF.

The chain links TRBV19 to TRBJ2-7; perhaps D is TRBD1 or TRBD2 (5 bases each). Germline V gene lookup returns CDR1 LNHDA and CDR2 SQIVND (reference sequence). V was cut by 8 bases and J by 5 bases, with 16 bases left in between. This CDR3 has 13 amino acids. The CDR3 nucleotides read TGTGCCAGTCGGGGCGCGATAATCCACGAGCAGTACGTC. Its translation: CASRGAIIHEQYV.

The V and J genes are TRBV18 and TRBJ2-2; 9 bases align to TRBD1. The CDR3 sequence is 16 residues long. CDR1 is KGHSH and CDR2 is LQKENI in the germline V gene. V shed 3 bases, J shed 6 bases, and the junction held 8 bases outside the gene matches. CDR3 bases: TGTGCCAGCTCACCGTCCCGGGACAGGGTGGCCGGGGAGCTGTTTTTT. As protein: CASSPSRDRVAGELFF.

The chain has TRBV19 and TRBJ2-7; 9 bases align to TRBD2. The CDR3 runs 14 residues. Germline values: CDR1 LNHDA, CDR2 SQIVND (reference sequence). The junction had 2 bases not matched to a gene; V was cut back by 5 bases and J by 0 bases. The CDR3 sequence: CASSSSGNSYEQYF. CDR3 nucleotides: TGTGCCAGTAGTTCTAGCGGGAACTCCTACGAGCAGTACTTC. The complete variable domain, with remaining parts taken from reference TRBV19 and TRBJ2-7, reads DGGITQSPKYLFRKEGQNVTLSCEQNLNHDAMYWYRQDPGQGLRLIYYSQIVNDFQKGDIAEGYSVSREKKESFPLTVTSAQKNPTAFYLCASSSSGNSYEQYFGPGTRLTVT.

The genes are TRBV6-6 and TRBJ2-2; maybe TRBD1 (6 bases). Trimming left V 6 bases short and J 3 bases short, with 11 bases between. The length of the CDR3 is 14 residues. CDR1 MNHNY and CDR2 SVGAGI come from the germline V gene (reference sequence). CDR3 region: CASRRGGYTGELFF. The CDR3 region has the DNA TGTGCCAGCAGGAGAGGGGGTTACACCGGGGAGCTGTTTTTT.

The rearrangement uses TRBV27 and TRBJ1-2; a possible D gene is TRBD1 (5 bases). V was shortened by 5 bases and J by 3 bases, with 16 bases between the two germline ends. CDR1 and CDR2 (germline): MNHEY, SMNVEV (reference sequence). This CDR3 contains 15 residues. CDR3 sequence: CASSPGGGQHYGYTF. The DNA for the CDR3 is TGTGCCAGCAGTCCAGGAGGTGGACAACACTATGGCTACACCTTC.

This clone occurred once. The genes are TRBV7-2 and TRBJ2-1; a possible D gene is TRBD2 (6 bases). This CDR3 is built from 15 residues. The V and J ends lost 5 bases and 2 bases respectively, with 13 bases between them. Germline V gives CDR1 SGHTA, CDR2 FQGNSA. For the CDR3, the DNA is TGTGCCAGCAGCCTAGAGGCGGGGCCCTACAATGAGCAGTTCTTC. Encoded protein: CASSLEAGPYNEQFF.

The chain employs TRBV28 and TRBJ1-6, with 7 nucleotides matching TRBD1. Germline CDR1 and CDR2: MDHEN and SYDVKM. CDR3 size: 14 residues. V dropped 5 bases and J dropped 8; count of bases not matched to a gene: 6. The CDR3 is CASSQGGSDSPLHF. The CDR3 DNA is TGTGCCAGCAGTCAGGGGGGCTCGGATTCACCCCTCCACTTT.

The chain joins TRBV27 to TRBJ2-4; TRBD2 is a possible D gene (5 bases). The CDR3 has 14 amino acids. The ends were cut back, 3 bases at V and 5 bases at J, with 11 bases in the middle. Per germline, CDR1 MNHEY and CDR2 SMNVEV (reference sequence). The CDR3 is CASSFRGTQNIQYF. In nucleotides, the CDR3 is TGTGCCAGCAGTTTCCGGGGAACCCAAAACATTCAGTACTTC.